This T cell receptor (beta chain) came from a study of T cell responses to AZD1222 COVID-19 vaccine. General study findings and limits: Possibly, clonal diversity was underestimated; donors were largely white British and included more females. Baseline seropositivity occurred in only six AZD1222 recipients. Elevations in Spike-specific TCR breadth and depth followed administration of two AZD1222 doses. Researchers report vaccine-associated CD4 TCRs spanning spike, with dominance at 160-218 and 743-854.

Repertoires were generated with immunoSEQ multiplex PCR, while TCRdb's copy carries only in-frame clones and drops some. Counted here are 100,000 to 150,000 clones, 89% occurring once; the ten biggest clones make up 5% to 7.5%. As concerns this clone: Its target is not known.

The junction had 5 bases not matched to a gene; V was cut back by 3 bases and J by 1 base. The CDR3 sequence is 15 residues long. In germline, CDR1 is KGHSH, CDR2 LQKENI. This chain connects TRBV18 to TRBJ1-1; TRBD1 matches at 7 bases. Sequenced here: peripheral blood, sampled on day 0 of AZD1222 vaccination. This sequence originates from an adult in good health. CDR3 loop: CASSPYTGENTEAFF. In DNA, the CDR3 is TGTGCCAGCTCACCCTATACAGGGGAGAACACTGAAGCTTTCTTT.